This T cell receptor beta chain emerged from a study of shared clonotypes between healthy human individuals. The overall study: Every donor yielded three CD4 naive, three CD4 memory, two CD8 naive and one CD8 memory plate.

Sequencing used immunoSEQ multiplex PCR; TCRdb keeps in-frame clones, though not all of them. The sample holds hundreds of thousands of clones; 60% to 80% are singletons and the top ten take about 2%. In regard to this clone: Its antigen is still unknown.

Study conclusions and caveats: Non-shared clonotypes displayed generation probabilities falling below those of clonotypes present in all four donors. Four donors had roughly 5.2% of their naive CD4 clonotypes in common. Expectations were that clonotype sharing among donors would be affected by sequencing depth.

The length of the CDR3 is 15 residues. Germline V lookup: CDR1 SGHTA, CDR2 FQGNSA. V gave up 1 base and J gave up 5 bases; unmatched junction bases: 6. The specimen sequenced was memory CD4+ T cells sorted from blood. Described subset: CD45RA-negative fraction. V usage is TRBV7-2 and J usage is TRBJ1-1; the match to TRBD1 covers 8 bases. The TCR comes from a woman under 40 in good health. CDR3 amino acids: CASSLGGTGGTEAFF. The CDR3 DNA reads as TGTGCCAGCAGCTTAGGAGGAACAGGGGGGACTGAAGCTTTCTTT.